This T cell receptor beta chain was sequenced during a study of CD8 T cells in ankylosing spondylitis. Germline assignment: CDR1 LGHDT and CDR2 YNNKEL (reference sequence). The CDR3 loop spans 15 amino acids. V lost 0 bases, J lost 4 bases, and 4 bases stayed unmatched. This clonotype was counted a few times. The target antigen is unknown. By quantitative 5'-RACE with molecular barcodes, the TCR beta libraries were made. TCRdb processed the 5' RACE reads anew with MiXCR; each CDR3 protein has one entry. There are around 490,000 distinct CDR3 sequences in the sample; about 5.4% occur only once, and under 4.5% lies in the top ten. Study observations and caveats: The study identified a TCR beta motif of roughly eight highly homologous variants that appeared characteristic of ankylosing spondylitis blood. The study looked at matched synovial fluid samples from ankylosing spondylitis patients. Disease-linked clones were reported to be significantly enriched there. Past studies reported some motif variants in reactive arthritis synovial fluid and blood.

The chain links TRBV3-1 to TRBJ2-5; the match to TRBD1 covers 8 bases. The specimen sequenced was blood, either unsorted or a sorted T cell fraction (not recorded which). The TCR sequence derives from a male donor with ankylosing spondylitis. Here the CDR3 DNA reads TGTGCCAGCAGCCAAGACTACACAGGGGGAGAGACCCAGTACTTC. This translates into CASSQDYTGGETQYF.